These T cell receptor beta chains were read from a single sample in a study of CD8+ T cells in alopecia areata. Measured with immunoSEQ multiplex PCR; TCRdb has only the in-frame clones, and not every one. The sample has fewer than 350,000 clones, roughly 50% seen once. The sample here was CD4+ T cells sorted from blood, taken at week 24, from a patient treated with tofacitinib. Receptors originate from a human donor with alopecia areata. The CDR3 runs from the conserved cysteine through the conserved F or W. A D gene is named only where the DNA matches it firmly. A clone size is listed for some rows: how often the clone was seen (once, few, many), or a class if it is expanded.

once	TRBV2	.	TRBJ1-5	CASSGLANQPQHF	TGTGCCAGCAGTGGCTTGGCCAATCAGCCCCAGCATTTT
.	TRBV5-1	TRBD2	TRBJ2-7	CASGYSGGSYEQYF	TGCGCCAGCGGCTATAGCGGGGGATCCTACGAGCAGTACTTC
few	TRBV19	TRBD1	TRBJ2-1	CASTSTGTGFEQFF	TGTGCCAGTACCTCTACCGGGACAGGTTTTGAGCAGTTCTTC
.	TRBV5-4	.	TRBJ2-1	CASSLARGGNEQFF	TGTGCCAGCAGCTTGGCCAGGGGGGGCAATGAGCAGTTCTTC
few	TRBV7-2	.	TRBJ1-4	CASSPRGGRARDKLFF	TGTGCCAGCAGCCCTAGGGGGGGCAGGGCGAGGGACAAACTGTTTTTT
.	TRBV5-1	TRBD1	TRBJ2-7	CASSLAGDRAHEQYF	TGCGCCAGCAGCTTGGCCGGGGACAGGGCCCACGAGCAGTACTTC
.	TRBV2	.	TRBJ2-2	CASSESWAGELFF	TGTGCCAGCAGTGAATCTTGGGCCGGGGAGCTGTTTTTT
.	TRBV29-1	TRBD1	TRBJ2-7	CSVGRTGLNYEQYF	TGCAGCGTGGGAAGGACAGGGTTGAACTACGAGCAGTACTTC
few	TRBV4-1	.	TRBJ2-1	CASSQDVGGVYNEQFF	TGCGCCAGCAGCCAAGACGTCGGGGGCGTATACAATGAGCAGTTCTTC
few	TRBV7-9	TRBD2	TRBJ2-1	CASSPLIGVAGEPSEQFF	TGTGCCAGCAGCCCCTTGATCGGAGTAGCGGGGGAACCTAGTGAGCAGTTCTTC
once	TRBV5-1	TRBD2	TRBJ2-1	CASSSGTSGGLSSYNEQFF	TGCGCCAGCAGCTCCGGGACTAGCGGGGGCCTCTCCTCCTACAATGAGCAGTTCTTC